This TCR beta chain was documented in a study of OX40 agonist ivuxolimab in advanced cancers. Across the whole study: Dose-escalation cases comprised hepatocellular carcinoma, melanoma, renal cell or head and neck cancer. Study observations and caveats: Expanded clones tended on average to be more numerous among CD8+ T cells than CD4+. Low levels of normalized T-cell clonal expansion also appeared in some nonresponders.

Profiled with immunoSEQ multiplex PCR; TCRdb holds only in-frame clones, not every one. Here the sample spans 68,000 or so clones, about 89% being singletons. A remark on this clone: Its antigen is as yet unknown.

V lost 5 bases and J 3 bases, leaving 16 bases between the germline ends. The CDR3 is made up of 16 amino acids. Germline CDR1 MGHRA, CDR2 YSYEKL. The material was CD4+ or CD8+ T cells sorted from blood, obtained in a trial of the OX40 agonist ivuxolimab. The TCR was taken from an adult with an advanced solid tumor such as melanoma, head and neck, liver or kidney cancer. The V gene is TRBV4-1, the J gene TRBJ1-4; D is perhaps TRBD1 (6 bases). CDR3 coding DNA: TGCGCCAGCAGCGAAGCGGCAGGGGTAGCTAATGAAAAACTGTTTTTT. It codes for CASSEAAGVANEKLFF.